This T cell receptor beta chain comes out of a study of T cells in Graves' hyperthyroidism and ophthalmopathy. Regarding the study as a whole: Most thyroid-expanded clonotypes above 0.001 were also found in blood. For ophthalmopathy, model prediction preceded onset by a median about 6 months.

The sample holds many counts of this clonotype. No antigen is known for it. Researchers took RNA transcripts and amplified the TCR beta CDR3 regions from them. The TCR CDR3 first-round RT-PCR relied on the HTBI primer set. TCRdb independently ran MiXCR on the multiplex PCR reads; one entry per CDR3 protein. The sample lists some 350,000 distinct CDR3 sequences; roughly an eighth were seen once. Uncontrolled infection, other autoimmune disease, pregnancy and lactation each barred patients from inclusion. Each diagnosis drew on symptoms, thyroxine, TRAb, thyroid ultrasound and orbital computed tomography findings. This clonotype was obtained from a woman aged 40 to 55 with Graves' ophthalmopathy. The source material was blood.

As DNA, the CDR3 is TGTGCCAGCAGTTACACCGGGAGGACACACAATGAGCAGTTCTTC. This sequence encodes CASSYTGRTHNEQFF. V gene TRBV6-1 combines with J gene TRBJ2-1; 7 bases agree with TRBD2. The CDR3 extends over 15 amino acids. The germline V gene encodes CDR1 MNHNS and CDR2 SASEGT. Losses at the gene ends were 5 bases for V and 5 bases for J; bases not matched to a gene: 9.